The T cell receptor (beta chain) described here comes from a study of somatic mutations in cytotoxic T cells in rheumatoid arthritis. With regard to this clone: As yet, its antigen is unknown.

Study observations and caveats: There was no significant difference in CD8+ T-cell clonality between rheumatoid arthritis patients and age-matched healthy controls. In about an eighth of the roughly 60 patients, the largest CD8+ clone exceeded 20% of CD8+ cells.

Generated by immunoSEQ multiplex PCR, the TCRdb table keeps only in-frame clones and is missing some. The sample holds about 16,000 clones; 75% to 80% are singletons and the top ten take roughly 17%. The CDR3 consists of 14 residues. The V gene end was trimmed by 4 bases and the J gene end by 8 bases; junction bases not matched to a gene: 5. From germline, CDR1 is MNHEY and CDR2 SVGAGI. The sequence derives from an adult with rheumatoid arthritis. The chain employs TRBV6-5 and TRBJ1-2, with 12 nucleotides matching TRBD1. Sample: CD8+ T cells sorted from blood. The CDR3 spells CASSWGQGAQGYTF. The CDR3 nucleotides read TGTGCCAGCAGTTGGGGACAGGGGGCGCAAGGCTACACCTTC.